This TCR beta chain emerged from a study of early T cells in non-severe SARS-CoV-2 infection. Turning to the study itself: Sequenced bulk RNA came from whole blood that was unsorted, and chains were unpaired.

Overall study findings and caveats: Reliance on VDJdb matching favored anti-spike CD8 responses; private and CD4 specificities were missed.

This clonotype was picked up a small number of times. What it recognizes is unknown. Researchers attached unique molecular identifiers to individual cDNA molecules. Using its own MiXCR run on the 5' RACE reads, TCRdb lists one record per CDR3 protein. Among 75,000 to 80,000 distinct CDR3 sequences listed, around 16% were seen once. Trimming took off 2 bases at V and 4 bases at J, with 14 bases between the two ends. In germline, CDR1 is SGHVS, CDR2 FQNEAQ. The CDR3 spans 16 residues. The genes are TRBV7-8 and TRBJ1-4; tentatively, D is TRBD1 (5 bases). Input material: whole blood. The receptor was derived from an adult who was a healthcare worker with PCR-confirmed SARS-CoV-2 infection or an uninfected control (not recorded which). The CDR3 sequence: CASSLIEGPINEKLFF. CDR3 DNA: TGTGCCAGCAGCTTAATCGAGGGACCGATTAATGAAAAACTGTTTTTT.